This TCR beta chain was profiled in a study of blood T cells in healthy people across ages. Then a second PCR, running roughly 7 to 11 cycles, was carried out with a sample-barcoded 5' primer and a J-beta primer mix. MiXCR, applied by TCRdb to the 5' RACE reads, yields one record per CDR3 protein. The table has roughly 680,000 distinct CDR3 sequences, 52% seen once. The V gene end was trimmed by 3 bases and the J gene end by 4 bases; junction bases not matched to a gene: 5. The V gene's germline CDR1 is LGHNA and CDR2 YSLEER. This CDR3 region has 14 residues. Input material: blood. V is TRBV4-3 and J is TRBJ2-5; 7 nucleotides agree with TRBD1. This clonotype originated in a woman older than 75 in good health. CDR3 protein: CASSQARGRETQYF. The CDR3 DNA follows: TGCGCCAGCAGCCAGGCTAGGGGGCGAGAGACCCAGTACTTC.